A selection of T cell receptor beta chains follows, all from one sample in a study of cytomegalovirus exposure and HLA in healthy donors. Profiling relied on immunoSEQ multiplex PCR, and the TCRdb table lists in-frame clones only, not all of them. The repertoire holds 150,000 to 200,000 clones, with about 62% as singletons. The sequenced material came from PBMCs. These receptors originate from a man aged 40-50 years in good health and CMV-seronegative. CDR3s include the opening cysteine and the closing phenylalanine or tryptophan. Each record gives: V gene, D gene, J gene, clone size, CDR3 protein, CDR3 DNA. D genes are given only for firm matches. Rows give clone size only sometimes, using once, few, many, or a class for an expanded clone.

v_gene: TRBV6-1
d_gene: TRBD2
j_gene: TRBJ2-1
abundance: -
CDR3aa: CASSEAGLASNEQFF
CDR3nt: TGTGCCAGCAGTGAGGCCGGACTAGCATCCAATGAGCAGTTCTTC

v_gene: TRBV30
d_gene: TRBD2
j_gene: TRBJ2-7
abundance: -
CDR3aa: CAWSVQTGTSGTYEQYF
CDR3nt: TGTGCCTGGAGTGTACAAACTGGGACTAGCGGGACCTACGAGCAGTACTTC

v_gene: TRBV19
d_gene: TRBD2
j_gene: TRBJ2-1
abundance: -
CDR3aa: CASSTASGAYNEQFF
CDR3nt: TGTGCCAGTAGCACCGCTAGCGGAGCCTACAATGAGCAGTTCTTC

v_gene: TRBV5-6
d_gene: -
j_gene: TRBJ1-2
abundance: -
CDR3aa: CASSWGGHYGYTF
CDR3nt: TGTGCCAGCAGCTGGGGGGGCCACTATGGCTACACCTTC

v_gene: TRBV30
d_gene: TRBD1
j_gene: TRBJ2-5
abundance: -
CDR3aa: CAWSLTGGRETQYF
CDR3nt: TGTGCCTGGAGTTTAACAGGGGGAAGGGAGACCCAGTACTTC

v_gene: TRBV6-5
d_gene: -
j_gene: TRBJ2-2
abundance: few
CDR3aa: CASSYFAARTGELFF
CDR3nt: TGTGCCAGCAGTTACTTCGCAGCGCGTACCGGGGAGCTGTTTTTT

v_gene: TRBV12-5
d_gene: -
j_gene: TRBJ2-7
abundance: few
CDR3aa: CASGLAGRRLEQYF
CDR3nt: TGTGCTAGTGGTTTGGCTGGCAGGCGCCTGGAGCAGTACTTC

v_gene: TRBV6-5
d_gene: -
j_gene: TRBJ1-1
abundance: -
CDR3aa: CASSYRQENTEAFF
CDR3nt: TGTGCCAGCAGTTACCGGCAGGAGAACACTGAAGCTTTCTTT

v_gene: TRBV4-3
d_gene: -
j_gene: TRBJ2-7
abundance: -
CDR3aa: CASSQDPPPEGDEQYF
CDR3nt: TGCGCCAGCAGCCAAGATCCGCCTCCCGAGGGCGACGAGCAGTACTTC

v_gene: TRBV9
d_gene: TRBD1
j_gene: TRBJ2-7
abundance: -
CDR3aa: CASSGRQGSPYEQYF
CDR3nt: TGTGCCAGCAGTGGAAGACAGGGCTCACCCTACGAGCAGTACTTC

v_gene: TRBV11-3
d_gene: -
j_gene: TRBJ2-2
abundance: -
CDR3aa: CASSLDSGELFF
CDR3nt: TGTGCCAGCAGCTTAGACAGCGGGGAGCTGTTTTTT

v_gene: TRBV5-1
d_gene: TRBD2
j_gene: TRBJ2-7
abundance: -
CDR3aa: CASSGGTSGAYEQYF
CDR3nt: TGCGCCAGCAGCGGGGGGACTAGCGGGGCCTACGAGCAGTACTTC

v_gene: TRBV7-8
d_gene: -
j_gene: TRBJ1-1
abundance: -
CDR3aa: CASSLREGGGTEAFF
CDR3nt: TGTGCCAGCAGCCTCAGGGAGGGGGGGGGCACTGAAGCTTTCTTT

v_gene: TRBV11-3
d_gene: -
j_gene: TRBJ1-5
abundance: -
CDR3aa: CASSLEGGDNQPQHF
CDR3nt: TGTGCCAGCAGCTTAGAGGGGGGTGACAATCAGCCCCAGCATTTT

v_gene: TRBV7-6
d_gene: TRBD1
j_gene: TRBJ2-1
abundance: -
CDR3aa: CASSFRQGNEQFF
CDR3nt: TGTGCCAGCAGCTTCAGACAGGGGAATGAGCAGTTCTTC

v_gene: TRBV5-4
d_gene: -
j_gene: TRBJ2-6
abundance: few
CDR3aa: CASSLVQGGANVLTF
CDR3nt: TGTGCCAGCAGCTTGGTCCAGGGTGGGGCCAACGTCCTGACTTTC

v_gene: TRBV9
d_gene: TRBD1
j_gene: TRBJ1-3
abundance: once
CDR3aa: CASSARQGVGNTIYF
CDR3nt: TGTGCCAGCAGCGCCCGACAGGGCGTTGGAAACACCATATATTTT

v_gene: TRBV7-9
d_gene: TRBD1
j_gene: TRBJ2-3
abundance: few
CDR3aa: CASSIRDRAGADTQYF
CDR3nt: TGTGCCAGCAGCATCCGGGACAGGGCTGGCGCAGATACGCAGTATTTT

v_gene: TRBV4-1
d_gene: -
j_gene: TRBJ1-1
abundance: -
CDR3aa: CASSQDQRQRHTEAFF
CDR3nt: TGCGCCAGCAGCCAAGATCAAAGACAGCGCCACACTGAAGCTTTCTTT

v_gene: TRBV19
d_gene: TRBD2
j_gene: TRBJ2-1
abundance: -
CDR3aa: CASSITSGYNEQFF
CDR3nt: TGTGCCAGTAGTATCACTAGCGGTTACAATGAGCAGTTCTTC

v_gene: TRBV6-5
d_gene: -
j_gene: TRBJ2-2
abundance: -
CDR3aa: CASSYQPGYFAGELFF
CDR3nt: TGTGCCAGCAGTTACCAGCCAGGGTATTTCGCCGGGGAGCTGTTTTTT

v_gene: TRBV5-8
d_gene: TRBD1
j_gene: TRBJ2-7
abundance: -
CDR3aa: CASSLRRDRVDF
CDR3nt: TGTGCCAGCAGCTTGAGACGGGACAGGGTCGACTTC

v_gene: TRBV30
d_gene: TRBD2
j_gene: TRBJ2-7
abundance: once
CDR3aa: CAWLGLGSQYF
CDR3nt: TGTGCCTGGTTAGGACTAGGTTCGCAGTACTTC

v_gene: TRBV28
d_gene: TRBD2
j_gene: TRBJ2-1
abundance: few
CDR3aa: CASRRAGGPSNEQFF
CDR3nt: TGTGCCAGCAGGCGAGCGGGGGGCCCCTCGAATGAGCAGTTCTTC

v_gene: TRBV5-1
d_gene: TRBD1
j_gene: TRBJ2-7
abundance: -
CDR3aa: CASSWTGGDEQYF
CDR3nt: TGCGCCAGCAGCTGGACAGGGGGCGACGAGCAGTACTTC